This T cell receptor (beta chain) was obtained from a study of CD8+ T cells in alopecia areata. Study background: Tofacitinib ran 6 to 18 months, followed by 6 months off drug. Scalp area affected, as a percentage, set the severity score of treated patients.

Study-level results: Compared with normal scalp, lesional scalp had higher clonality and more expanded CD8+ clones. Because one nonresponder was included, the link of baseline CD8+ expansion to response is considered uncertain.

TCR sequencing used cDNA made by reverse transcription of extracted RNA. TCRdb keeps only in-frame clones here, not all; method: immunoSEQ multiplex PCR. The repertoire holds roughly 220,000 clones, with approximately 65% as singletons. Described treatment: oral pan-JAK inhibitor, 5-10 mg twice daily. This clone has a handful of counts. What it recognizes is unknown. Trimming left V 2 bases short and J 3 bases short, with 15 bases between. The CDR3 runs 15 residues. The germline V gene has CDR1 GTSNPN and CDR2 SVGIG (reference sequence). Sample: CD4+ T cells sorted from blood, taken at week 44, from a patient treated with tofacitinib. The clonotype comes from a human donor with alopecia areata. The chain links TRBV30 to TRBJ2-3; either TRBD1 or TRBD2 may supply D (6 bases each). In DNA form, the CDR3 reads TGTGCCTGGAGTACATTCGGGGGCCGGACAGATACGCAGTATTTT. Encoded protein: CAWSTFGGRTDTQYF.